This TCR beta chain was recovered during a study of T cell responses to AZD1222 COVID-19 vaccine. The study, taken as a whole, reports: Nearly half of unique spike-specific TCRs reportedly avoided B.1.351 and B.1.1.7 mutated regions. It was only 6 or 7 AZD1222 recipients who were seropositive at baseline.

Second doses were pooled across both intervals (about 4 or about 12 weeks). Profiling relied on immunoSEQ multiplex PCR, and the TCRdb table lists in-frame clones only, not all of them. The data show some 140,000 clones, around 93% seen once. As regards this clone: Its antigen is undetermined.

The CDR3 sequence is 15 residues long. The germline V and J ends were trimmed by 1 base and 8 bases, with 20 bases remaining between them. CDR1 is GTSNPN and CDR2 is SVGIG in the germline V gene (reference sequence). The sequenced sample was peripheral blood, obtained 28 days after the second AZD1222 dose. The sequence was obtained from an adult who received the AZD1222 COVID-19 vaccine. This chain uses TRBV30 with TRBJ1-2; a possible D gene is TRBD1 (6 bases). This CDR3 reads CAWSARGTPPRGYTF. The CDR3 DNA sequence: TGTGCCTGGAGTGCCCGCGGGACACCACCCCGAGGCTACACCTTC.